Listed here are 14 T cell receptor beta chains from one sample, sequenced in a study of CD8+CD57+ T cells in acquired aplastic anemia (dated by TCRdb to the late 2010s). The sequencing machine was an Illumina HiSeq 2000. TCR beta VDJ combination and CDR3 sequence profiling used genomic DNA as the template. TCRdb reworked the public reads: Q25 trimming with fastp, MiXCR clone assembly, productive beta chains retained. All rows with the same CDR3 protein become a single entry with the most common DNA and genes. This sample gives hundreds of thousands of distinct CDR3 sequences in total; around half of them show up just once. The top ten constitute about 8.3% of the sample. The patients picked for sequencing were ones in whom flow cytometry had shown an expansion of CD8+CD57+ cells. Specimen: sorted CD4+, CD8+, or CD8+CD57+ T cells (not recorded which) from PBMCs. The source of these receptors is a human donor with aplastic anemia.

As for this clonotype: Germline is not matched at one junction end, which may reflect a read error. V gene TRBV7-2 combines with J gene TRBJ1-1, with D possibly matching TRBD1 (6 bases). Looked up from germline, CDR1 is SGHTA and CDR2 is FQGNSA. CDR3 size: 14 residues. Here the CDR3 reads CASRLGGGDTEAFF. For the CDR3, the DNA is TGTGCCAGCAGATTAGGGGGGGGGGACACTGAAGCTTTCTTT.

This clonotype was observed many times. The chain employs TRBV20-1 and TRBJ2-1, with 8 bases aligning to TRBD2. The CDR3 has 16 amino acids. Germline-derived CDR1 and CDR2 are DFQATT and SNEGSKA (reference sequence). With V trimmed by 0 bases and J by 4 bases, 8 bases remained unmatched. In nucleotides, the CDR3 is TGCAGTGCTAGAGACCTCCAGCGGGAGAGTTACAATGAGCAGTTCTTC. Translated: CSARDLQRESYNEQFF.

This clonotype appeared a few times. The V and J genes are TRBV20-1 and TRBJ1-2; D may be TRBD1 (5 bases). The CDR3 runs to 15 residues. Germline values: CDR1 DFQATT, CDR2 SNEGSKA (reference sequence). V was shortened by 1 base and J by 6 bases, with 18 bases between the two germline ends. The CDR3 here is CSARGRSRAGDGYTF. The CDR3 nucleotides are TGCAGTGCTAGAGGTCGAAGCAGGGCCGGGGATGGCTACACCTTC.

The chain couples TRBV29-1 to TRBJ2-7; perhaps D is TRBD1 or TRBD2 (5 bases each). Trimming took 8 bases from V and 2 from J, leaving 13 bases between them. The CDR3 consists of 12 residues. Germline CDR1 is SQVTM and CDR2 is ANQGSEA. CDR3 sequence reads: CSLGDLTYEQYF. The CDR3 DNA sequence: TGCAGCTTGGGGGACCTCACCTACGAGCAGTACTTC.

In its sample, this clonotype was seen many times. The DNA for the CDR3 is TGTGCCAGCAGCGTAGACAGGCGGAACACTGAAGCTTTCTTT. It specifies CASSVDRRNTEAFF. The gene calls are TRBV9 and TRBJ1-1; tentative D call: TRBD1 (5 bases). Germline V gives CDR1 SGDLS, CDR2 YYNGEE. The CDR3 length is 14 residues. Trimming pared 0 bases from V and 1 base from J, leaving 7 bases between.

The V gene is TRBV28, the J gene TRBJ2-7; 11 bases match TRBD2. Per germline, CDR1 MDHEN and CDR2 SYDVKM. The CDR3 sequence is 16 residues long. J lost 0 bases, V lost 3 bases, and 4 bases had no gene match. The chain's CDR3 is CASSLYTSGSSYEQYF. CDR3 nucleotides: TGTGCCAGCAGTTTGTATACTAGCGGGAGCTCCTACGAGCAGTACTTC.

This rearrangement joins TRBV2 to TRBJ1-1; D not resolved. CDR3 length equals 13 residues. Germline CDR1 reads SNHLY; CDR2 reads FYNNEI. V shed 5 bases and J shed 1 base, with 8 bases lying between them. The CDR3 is CASSIDENTEAFF. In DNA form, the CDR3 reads TGTGCCAGCAGTATAGATGAGAACACTGAAGCTTTCTTT. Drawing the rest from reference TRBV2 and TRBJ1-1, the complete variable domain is EPEVTQTPSHQVTQMGQEVILRCVPISNHLYFYWYRQILGQKVEFLVSFYNNEISEKSEIFDDQFSVERPDGSNFTLKIRSTKLEDSAMYFCASSIDENTEAFFGQGTRLTVV.

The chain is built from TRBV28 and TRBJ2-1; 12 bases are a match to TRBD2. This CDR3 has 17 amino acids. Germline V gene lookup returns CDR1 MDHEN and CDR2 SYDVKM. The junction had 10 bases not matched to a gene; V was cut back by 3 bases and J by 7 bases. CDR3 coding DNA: TGTGCCAGCAGTTTCCCTACCCTAGCGGGAGGGGAGAATGAGCAGTTCTTC. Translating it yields CASSFPTLAGGENEQFF.

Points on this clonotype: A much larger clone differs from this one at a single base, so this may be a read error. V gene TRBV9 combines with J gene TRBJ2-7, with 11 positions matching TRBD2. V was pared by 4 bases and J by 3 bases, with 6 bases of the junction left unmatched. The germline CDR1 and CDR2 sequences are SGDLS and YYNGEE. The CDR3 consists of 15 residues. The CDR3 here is CASSLTSGGYYEQYF. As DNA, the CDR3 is TGTGCCAGCAGCCTCACTAGCGGGGGTTACTACGAGCAGTACTTC. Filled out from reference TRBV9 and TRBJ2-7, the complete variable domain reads DSGVTQTPKHLITATGQRVTLRCSPRSGDLSVYWYQQSLDQGLQFLIQYYNGEERAKGNILERFSAQQFPDLHSELNLSSLELGDSALYFCASSLTSGGYYEQYFGPGTRLTVT.

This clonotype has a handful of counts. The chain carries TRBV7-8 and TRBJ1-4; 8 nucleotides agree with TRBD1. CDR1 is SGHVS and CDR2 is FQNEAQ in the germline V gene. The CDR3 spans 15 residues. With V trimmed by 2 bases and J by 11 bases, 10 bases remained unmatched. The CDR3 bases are TGTGCCAGCAGCTTATCGTGGACAGGGTCCTCTAAACTGTTTTTT. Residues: CASSLSWTGSSKLFF.

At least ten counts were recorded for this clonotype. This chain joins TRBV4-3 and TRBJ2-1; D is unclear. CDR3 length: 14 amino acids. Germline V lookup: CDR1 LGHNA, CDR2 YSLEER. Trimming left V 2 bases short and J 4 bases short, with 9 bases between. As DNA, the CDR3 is TGCGCCAGCAGCCAAAGGGTCGAATACAATGAGCAGTTCTTC. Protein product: CASSQRVEYNEQFF.

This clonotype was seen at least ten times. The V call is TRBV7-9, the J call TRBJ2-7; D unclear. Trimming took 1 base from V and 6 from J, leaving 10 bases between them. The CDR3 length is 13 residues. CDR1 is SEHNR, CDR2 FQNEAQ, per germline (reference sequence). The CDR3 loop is CASSLEWGSEQYF. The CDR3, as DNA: TGTGCCAGCAGCTTAGAATGGGGAAGCGAGCAGTACTTC.

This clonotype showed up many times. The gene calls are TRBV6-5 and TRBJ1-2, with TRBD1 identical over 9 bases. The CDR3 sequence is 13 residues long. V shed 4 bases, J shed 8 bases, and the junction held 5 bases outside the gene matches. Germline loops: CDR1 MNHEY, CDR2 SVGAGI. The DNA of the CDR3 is TGTGCCAGCAGTTTACAGGGACAGGGCGGCTACACCTTC. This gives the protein CASSLQGQGGYTF.

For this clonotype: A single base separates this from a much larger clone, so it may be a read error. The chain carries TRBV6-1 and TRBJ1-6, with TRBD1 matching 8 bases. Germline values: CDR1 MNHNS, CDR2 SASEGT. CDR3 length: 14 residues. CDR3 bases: TGTGTCAGCAGCAAACAGGGGGAAGGTTCACCCCTCCACTTT. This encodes CVSSKQGEGSPLHF.